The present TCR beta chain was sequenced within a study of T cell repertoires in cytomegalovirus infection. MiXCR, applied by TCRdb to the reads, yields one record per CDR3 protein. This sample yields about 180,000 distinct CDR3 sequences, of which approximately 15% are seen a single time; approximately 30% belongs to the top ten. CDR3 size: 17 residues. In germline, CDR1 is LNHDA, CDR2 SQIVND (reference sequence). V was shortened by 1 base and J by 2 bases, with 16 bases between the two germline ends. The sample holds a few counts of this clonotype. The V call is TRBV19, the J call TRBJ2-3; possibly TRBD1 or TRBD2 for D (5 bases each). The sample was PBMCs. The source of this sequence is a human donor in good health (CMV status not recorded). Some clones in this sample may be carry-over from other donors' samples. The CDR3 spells CASSIVGLLGTTDTQYF. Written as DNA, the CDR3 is TGTGCCAGTAGTATAGTTGGCCTACTTGGGACCACAGATACGCAGTATTTT.